A selection of T cell receptor beta chains follows, all from one sample in a study of cytomegalovirus exposure and HLA in healthy donors. Clones were sequenced by immunoSEQ multiplex PCR, and TCRdb holds only the in-frame ones, with some missing. The table includes over 150,000 clones, roughly 71% detected once. Sequencing was performed on PBMCs. Receptors were obtained from a woman aged 45-59 years in good health and CMV-seropositive. CDR3s include the opening cysteine and the closing phenylalanine or tryptophan. A D gene is named only where the DNA matches it firmly. For some rows the clone size is stated as once, few or many, or as a class when expanded; others skip it.

cdr3_nt | cdr3_aa | d_call | v_call | clone_size | j_call
TGTGCCAGCAGCCCGACAGTGATCACTGAAGCCTTCTTT | CASSPTVITEAFF | NA | TRBV6-6 | NA | TRBJ1-1
TGTGCCAGCAGTAGGGGGACAGGGACTGAAAAACTGTTTTTT | CASSRGTGTEKLFF | TRBD1 | TRBV6-5 | NA | TRBJ1-4
TGCGCCAGCAGCTTGGGGGACAGCCACACTGAAGCTTTCTTT | CASSLGDSHTEAFF | TRBD1 | TRBV5-1 | NA | TRBJ1-1
TGTGCCAGCAGTGAACAGGGTGATTCACCCCTCCACTTT | CASSEQGDSPLHF | NA | TRBV25-1 | few | TRBJ1-6
TGCGCCAGCAGCTTGCTAGCGGGGGCCTCTAGCACAGATACGCAGTATTTT | CASSLLAGASSTDTQYF | TRBD2 | TRBV5-1 | NA | TRBJ2-3
TGCGCCAGCAGCCTAGGGGGGGGCTTCGAGACCCAGTACTTC | CASSLGGGFETQYF | NA | TRBV5-1 | NA | TRBJ2-5
TGTGCCAGCAGTTTACTCGCGGCCTCAGATACGCAGTATTTT | CASSLLAASDTQYF | NA | TRBV27 | NA | TRBJ2-3
TGTGCCAGCAGTGAAGACGGGTTGAAGGTGTACGAGCAGTACTTC | CASSEDGLKVYEQYF | NA | TRBV9 | NA | TRBJ2-7
TGTGCCAGCAGCTTGCACTCTCCCGGGGAGCTGTTTTTT | CASSLHSPGELFF | NA | TRBV7-9 | NA | TRBJ2-2
TGTGCCAGCAGTGAGGGACTAGCGGACTACAATGAGCAGTTCTTC | CASSEGLADYNEQFF | TRBD2 | TRBV6-1 | NA | TRBJ2-1
TGTGCCATCAGTGAGAACAGCTGTGGCTACACCTTC | CAISENSCGYTF | NA | TRBV10-3 | NA | TRBJ1-2
TGTGCCACCAGCAGGGACAGTAAGAGCTCTGGGGCCAACGTCCTGACTTTC | CATSRDSKSSGANVLTF | NA | TRBV15 | NA | TRBJ2-6
TGCGCCAGCAGCTTGGGGGGCCTCCCTGGGGATGAAAAACTGTTTTTT | CASSLGGLPGDEKLFF | NA | TRBV5-1 | NA | TRBJ1-4
TGTGCCAGCAGTGAAGGGCCTGGCACCCTCCACTTT | CASSEGPGTLHF | NA | TRBV6-1 | NA | TRBJ1-6
TGTGCCAGCAGCGTAGAGAAGGGGACAGAGCAGTTCTTC | CASSVEKGTEQFF | NA | TRBV9 | NA | TRBJ2-1
TGTGCCAGCGACCAGACAGTGAGCAATCAGCCCCAGCATTTT | CASDQTVSNQPQHF | NA | TRBV6-4 | NA | TRBJ1-5
TGCGCCAGCAGCCAAGAATTTAACGGACAATGGCCCCAGCATTTT | CASSQEFNGQWPQHF | NA | TRBV4-1 | NA | TRBJ1-5
TGTGCCATCAGTGAGTCGGGAGGGAATCAGCCCCAGCATTTT | CAISESGGNQPQHF | NA | TRBV10-3 | NA | TRBJ1-5
TGTGCCAGCAGTCAATCGGGCAGGGGGAATCAGCCCCAGCATTTT | CASSQSGRGNQPQHF | TRBD1 | TRBV2 | NA | TRBJ1-5
TGCGCCAGCAGCTTGGGGACAGGGCCGTTCGAGACCCAGTACTTC | CASSLGTGPFETQYF | TRBD1 | TRBV5-1 | NA | TRBJ2-5
TGCGCCAGCAGCTACGGACTAGCGGGGAATGAGCAGTTCTTC | CASSYGLAGNEQFF | TRBD2 | TRBV5-1 | NA | TRBJ2-1
TGTGCCAGCAGCCCCGGGGGGACTAGCGGGGGCACCGGGGAGCTGTTTTTT | CASSPGGTSGGTGELFF | TRBD2 | TRBV13 | NA | TRBJ2-2
TGTGCCAGTAATCAGGGTTTTAGCAATCAGCCCCAGCATTTT | CASNQGFSNQPQHF | NA | TRBV19 | NA | TRBJ1-5
TGCAGCGTTAGACTCCAAACCCAGTCCTACAATGAGCAGTTCTTC | CSVRLQTQSYNEQFF | NA | TRBV29-1 | NA | TRBJ2-1
TGTGCCAGCAGCTTGGCCTGGCGGGGGGGCCGCGGGGAGACCCAGTACTTC | CASSLAWRGGRGETQYF | TRBD2 | TRBV5-6 | NA | TRBJ2-5
TGTGCCAGCAGTTCGTTTGGGGAGGCGAGTGGAAACACCATATATTTT | CASSSFGEASGNTIYF | NA | TRBV28 | NA | TRBJ1-3